This T cell receptor beta chain is drawn from a study of blood T cell repertoires in COVID-19. Profiled with immunoSEQ multiplex PCR; TCRdb holds only in-frame clones, not every one. The sample carries roughly 250,000 clones, roughly 80% recorded once. The sample taken for sequencing was peripheral blood. The receptor comes from a woman in her thirties or forties with active or convalescent COVID-19.

Here the CDR3 DNA reads TGTGCCAGCAGTGACATATTCGGTGATCGCAATCAGCCCCAGCATTTT. The encoded protein is CASSDIFGDRNQPQHF. The chain combines TRBV6-4 with TRBJ1-5; D gene ambiguous. Germline V gives CDR1 MRHNA, CDR2 SNTAGT. The CDR3 length is 16 residues. V lost 2 bases to trimming and J lost 2 bases, with 13 bases between them.